What follows is one T cell receptor (beta chain) and its context. The antigen it binds to is not known. No quality values exist for individual bases; no much larger clone is one base distant. Between the V and J ends, shortened by 3 bases and 4 bases respectively, the junction contains 22 bases. Spanning cysteine to phenylalanine, the CDR3 consists of 18 amino acids. Left in the record is the CDR3 DNA by itself, 54 bases read in frame from the first base. CDR1 and CDR2 are read off the germline V gene as MNHNS and SASEGT. The cohort comprised more than 550 healthy bone marrow donors. At the time of sampling, all cohort members were nominally healthy, though unrecorded immune exposures were likely present. The donor was CMV seropositive and belonged to the group of 250 to 300 seropositive cohort members. Each donor provided a peripheral blood sample, and peripheral blood mononuclear cells were used for TCR beta sequencing. Genomic DNA was extracted from the blood cell samples with the Qiagen DNeasy Blood Extraction Kit.

This sample is part of a study of cytomegalovirus exposure and HLA in healthy donors (dated 2017 in TCRdb). Context from the whole study: According to an earlier analysis of 587 of the donors, about 180 million T cells yielded roughly 110 million unique TCR beta sequences and 276 Gb of sequence data. Around 320 gigabases of sequencing data and tens of millions of unique TCR sequences were included in an early release covering roughly 600 HLA-typed donors. In a later genetic analysis, genome-wide SNP genotypes for about 60% of the 666 donors were used, and that subset was treated as a discovery cohort. Of the 300 to 450 genotyped donors, 75% to 85% were placed in the genetic ancestry cluster associated with self-reported Caucasian donors. The study used immunosequencing to profile the T cell repertoires of 666 subjects and linked those repertoires to cytomegalovirus serostatus. Among some 400 genotyped donors of the cohort, an average of about 220,000 unique TCR beta nucleotide sequences was sequenced per donor, of which about 18% were non-productive. Class I and class II HLA loci were covered by the typing at four-digit resolution. To predict cytomegalovirus infection status, the study brought together high-throughput TCR immunosequencing, statistical association of individual TCRs with disease status, and machine learning. An earlier analysis of several hundred of the donors applied high-throughput TCR beta sequencing to assess whether each TCR beta V gene segment acted as functional or pseudogenic. All discovery cohort repertoires had been generated using a single sequencing platform. To study patterns of TCR occurrence, a later analysis re-analyzed previously published TCR beta repertoires from 650 to 750 donors and added high-resolution HLA genotyping. The number of typed donors differed by locus: 629-630 for A, B, C, DRB1 and DQB1; 500 to 550 for DQA1; 606 for DPA1; and about 450 for DPB1. The study aimed to test whether cataloging public T cell receptors could reveal signatures of past pathogen exposure. A handful of DR-DQ haplotypes were treated as single units for association and clustering because of strong linkage in the cohort. Donor age, sex, ethnicity and CMV serostatus were compiled alongside the repertoire data. In addition to the first cohort of around 670 subjects, a separate validation cohort of 120 different subjects was used. Rather than drawing on any new phenotypic data, the later analysis identified candidate immune exposures from TCR beta sequences and the way those sequences occurred across donors. Overall results and qualifications from the work: In both the original and validation cohorts, the classifier was reported to diagnose cytomegalovirus status with high specificity and sensitivity. Compared with the roughly 710-donor mean, donors in an Asian-associated ancestry cluster had fewer N-insertions in productive TCRs, according to a later genetic analysis. Three of the identified cytomegalovirus-associated TCR beta chains were confirmed in vitro to be specific for cytomegalovirus antigens. It was suggested by the authors that the approach could potentially be generalized to other disease states and immunological phenotypes. Because some donors lacked HLA typing at each locus, the association tests relied only on the typed subset. A further reported finding was that TCR beta sequences accurately predicted the HLA-A and HLA-B alleles for most subjects in the first cohort. A group of highly shared sequence variants was considered likely to be a technical artifact of the sequencing pipeline. When HLA alleles, especially DR and DQ, strongly co-occurred, attributing TCR associations to individual alleles was difficult. The study gave a list of 150 to 200 TCR beta chains associated with cytomegalovirus. Correlated functional status among segregating V segments might reflect linkage disequilibrium, but an unknown experimental factor could not be ruled out. In a later analysis, HLA-associated TCR beta chains were found to be more clonally expanded and to have lower generation probabilities than equally common non-associated chains. In this cohort, only TCR beta chains were sequenced, and detectable features were limited by the absence of alpha or paired-chain data. According to a later analysis, parvovirus B19, influenza, CMV and Epstein-Barr virus appeared linked to several top co-occurrence clusters. In a later analysis, the rate of TCR association differed among HLA loci, with DRB1 alleles having the most associated TCRs and HLA-C alleles having the fewest. A later genetic analysis associated a missense DCLRE1C variant with V-gene and J-gene trimming of TCR beta chains, and an independent cohort replicated the association. Broadly in line with IMGT annotations, most TCR beta V segments showed up in productive rearrangements about 87% or about 30% of the time in an earlier analysis of about 500 of the donors. Most TCR sequences were seen in very few donors, while some public TCRs were found in many individuals. A later analysis associated some 17,000 TCR beta sequences with specific HLA alleles at a false discovery rate of 0.05. Some 16 rarely observed V segments, including chromosome 9 orphons, were excluded from the earlier analysis of some 590 of the donors because counts were too low. A later analysis found that most CMV-associated TCR beta chains appeared HLA-restricted, with HLA associations seemingly driven largely by CMV exposure. For the cohort, immune exposure information was limited to CMV serostatus. Some IMGT-functional V segments, including TRBV6-2 and TRBV6-3, could not be told apart with the 87-base-pair reads, so those segments were excluded. Presence/absence analyses assumed roughly uniform sequencing depth across donors, an assumption that may not hold.

Libraries were built with the immunoSEQ multiplex PCR assay. For the multiplex PCR, a mixture combining 60 forward primers for TCR Vbeta segments and 13 reverse primers for TCR Jbeta segments was used. The CDR3 region of rearranged TCR beta genes was amplified from genomic DNA with a multiplex PCR assay. The amplified TCR beta libraries were sequenced on the Illumina HiSeq System as 87-base-pair reads. On the authors' methods: A later analysis counted about 82 million unique TCR beta chains across the 666 repertoires, and roughly 9.9 million of these chains were shared by at least two donors. To remove PCR and sequencing errors, raw reads were error-corrected and collapsed into unique sequences using a nearest-neighbor algorithm that merged closely related sequences. V, D and J gene segments were assigned by aligning CDR3 sequences to IMGT reference sequences. For a sequence to be retained, at least a six-nucleotide match to both a V gene segment and a J gene segment was required. A rearrangement was called productive if the CDR3 had no stop codons and remained in frame with V and J, and every other rearrangement was called non-productive. CDR3 was defined according to IMGT convention as the region running from the second conserved V-encoded cysteine to the conserved J-encoded phenylalanine. The earlier analysis of 450 to 750 of the donors excluded any sequence lacking an unambiguous match to a single V gene segment. In an earlier analysis of around 600 of the donors, V segments were called functional above 56.7% productive rearrangements and were called segregating when the between-donor standard deviation exceeded 5%. A statistical classification framework was built for diagnosing cytomegalovirus status from the catalog of TCR beta chain sequences. In a later analysis, TCR nucleotide sequences were compared against IMGT/GENE-DB human TR gene sequences so that V and J genes could be assigned. The TCRdist pipeline was used in a later analysis to assign CDR3 sequences and most-parsimonious VDJ recombination scenarios. In a later analysis, each TCR beta chain was defined by its CDR3 amino acid sequence together with its V-gene family, and reads lacking a unique V-gene family were excluded. In a later analysis, nearly 600 highly shared, low-generation-probability nucleotide sequences were removed to address suspected cross-contamination and a sequencing artifact. For each public chain, a later analysis derived a clonal expansion index from normalized ranks of inferred template counts within each repertoire. In a later analysis, generation probabilities were computed using a VDJ recombination model fitted to out-of-frame rearrangements, and the results were checked against IGoR. A later analysis scored TCR-TCR, TCR-HLA and TCR-CMV co-occurrence with hypergeometric tests, applying a repertoire-size bias correction to TCR pairs. To estimate false discovery rates, a later analysis permuted the HLA or CMV assignments 20 times. A later analysis grouped co-occurring TCRs with DBSCAN, adding TCRdist sequence similarity when clustering within HLA-allele-positive subsets. For co-occurrence clustering, repertoires with fewer than 30,000 or more than 120,000 public chains were excluded, along with about five repertoires with anomalous nucleotide sharing. Entries here come from immuneACCESS through TCRdb and include only in-frame sequences with V and J called. Some clones fail to appear in such tables; in the studies checked, an unresolved V gene covers under half of the shortfall, and the cause of the remainder is unknown. From that table come the V and J calls and clone size; the DNA was used to work out D and trimming. For this sample the table gives approximately 86,000 clones, of which around 85% were detected only once. About 7% of the sample goes to the ten largest clones.

The chain joins TRBV6-1 to TRBJ1-5; perhaps TRBD1 is the D gene, with 6 bases matching. The specimen sequenced was PBMCs. The origin of this receptor is a man aged 40-50 years in good health and CMV-seropositive. The CDR3 here reads CASSDKQGIGSLNQPQHF. The nucleotide sequence is given as TGTGCCAGCAGTGATAAACAGGGAATCGGGTCGTTGAATCAGCCCCAGCATTTT.